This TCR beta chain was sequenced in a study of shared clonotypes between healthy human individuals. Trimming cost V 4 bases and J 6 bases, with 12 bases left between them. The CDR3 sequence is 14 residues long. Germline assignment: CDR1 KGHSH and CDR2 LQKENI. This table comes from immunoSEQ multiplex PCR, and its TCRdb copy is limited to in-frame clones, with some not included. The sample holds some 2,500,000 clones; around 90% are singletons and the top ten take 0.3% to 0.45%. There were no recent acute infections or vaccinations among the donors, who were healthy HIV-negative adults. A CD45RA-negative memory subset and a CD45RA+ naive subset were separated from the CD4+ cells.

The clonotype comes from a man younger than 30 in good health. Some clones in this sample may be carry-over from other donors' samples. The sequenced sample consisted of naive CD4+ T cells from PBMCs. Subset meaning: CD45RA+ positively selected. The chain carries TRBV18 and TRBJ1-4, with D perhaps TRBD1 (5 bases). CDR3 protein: CASSQWGSDEKLFF. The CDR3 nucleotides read TGTGCCAGCTCACAGTGGGGGTCAGATGAAAAACTGTTTTTT.